Below, 30 T cell receptor beta chains from the same sample are listed, as sequenced in a study of glioma-infiltrating T cells after dendritic cell vaccination. Repertoires were generated with immunoSEQ multiplex PCR, while TCRdb's copy carries only in-frame clones and drops some. The sample holds about 99,000 clones, approximately 80% seen once. The starting material was blood, obtained before dendritic cell vaccination. Source of these receptors: a human donor with glioblastoma.

This chain joins TRBV5-1 and TRBJ2-5; perhaps TRBD1 as D (5 bases). Germline CDR1 is SGHRS and CDR2 is YFSETQ. V lost 4 bases and J 0 bases, leaving 10 bases between the germline ends. The CDR3 extends over 14 amino acids. CDR3 loop: CASSPGADQETQYF. CDR3 coding DNA: TGCGCCAGCAGCCCTGGGGCAGACCAAGAGACCCAGTACTTC. The variable domain in full, with the rest retrieved from reference TRBV5-1 and TRBJ2-5, is KAGVTQTPRYLIKTRGQQVTLSCSPISGHRSVSWYQQTPGQGLQFLFEYFSETQRNKGNFPGRFSGRQFSNSRSEMNVSTLELGDSALYLCASSPGADQETQYFGPGTRLLVL.

This chain links TRBV19 with TRBJ2-7; D may be TRBD1 (5 bases). Deletions cut 3 bases from V and 3 bases from J, with 12 bases between. Per the germline V gene, CDR1 is LNHDA and CDR2 is SQIVND (reference sequence). The CDR3 has 14 residues. In DNA form, the CDR3 reads TGTGCCAGTAGTATCTCTAATACAGGCTACGAGCAGTACTTC. It codes for CASSISNTGYEQYF.

The chain links TRBV7-6 to TRBJ1-3; D is unresolved. The CDR3 extends over 16 amino acids. Germline CDR1 SGHVS, CDR2 FNYEAQ. The ends were cut back, 1 base at V and 4 bases at J, with 14 bases in the middle. In DNA, the CDR3 is TGTGCCAGCAGCTTAGGTTCCCATAGATCGGGAAACACCATATATTTT. It yields the protein CASSLGSHRSGNTIYF.

The gene calls are TRBV5-6 and TRBJ2-5, with TRBD2 identical over 11 bases. Germline V gives CDR1 SGHDT, CDR2 YYEEEE. After removal of 1 base from V and 5 bases from J, the junction contained 4 bases not matched to a gene. CDR3 length: 15 residues. The CDR3 coding sequence is TGTGCCAGCAGCTTGCCTAGCGGGGGGTACGAGACCCAGTACTTC. This gives the protein CASSLPSGGYETQYF.

The chain links TRBV7-2 to TRBJ2-5; the match to TRBD2 covers 8 bases. The J call may be faulty, since TRBJ2-7 better matches the DNA end. Germline CDR1 SGHTA, CDR2 FQGNSA. The CDR3 consists of 15 residues. The CDR3 here is CASSFAPGGSYEQYF. DNA for the CDR3: TGTGCCAGCAGCTTTGCTCCGGGGGGGTCCTACGAGCAGTACTTC.

The rearrangement links TRBV5-6 to TRBJ1-6; D is possibly TRBD1 (5 bases). V gave up 1 base and J gave up 9 bases, with 14 bases separating them. The CDR3 runs 15 residues. The germline CDR1 and CDR2 sequences are SGHDT and YYEEEE. The CDR3 spells CASSLMEGRSSPLHF. DNA for the CDR3: TGTGCCAGCAGCTTGATGGAGGGGCGCTCTTCACCCCTCCACTTT.

The V gene is TRBV18, the J gene TRBJ2-5, with TRBD2 matching over 11 bases. J gave up 4 bases and V 5 bases, and 6 bases lay outside the gene matches. The CDR3 extends over 15 amino acids. Germline loops: CDR1 KGHSH, CDR2 LQKENI. CDR3 amino acids: CASSSLAGVRETQYF. In DNA form, the CDR3 reads TGTGCCAGCTCATCACTAGCGGGGGTTCGAGAGACCCAGTACTTC.

The chain recombines TRBV11-2 with TRBJ2-7; tentative D call: TRBD2 (6 bases). V lost 5 bases and J 0 bases, leaving 14 bases between the germline ends. This CDR3 has 15 residues. The germline gives CDR1 SGHAT, CDR2 FQNNGV. In DNA form, the CDR3 reads TGTGCCAGCAGCCCGGGAGTAGCGGACTCCTACGAGCAGTACTTC. Translation gives CASSPGVADSYEQYF. Combining the CDR3 with reference TRBV11-2 and TRBJ2-7 gives the whole variable domain EAGVAQSPRYKIIEKRQSVAFWCNPISGHATLYWYQQILGQGPKLLIQFQNNGVVDDSQLPKDRFSAERLKGVDSTLKIQPAKLEDSAVYLCASSPGVADSYEQYFGPGTRLTVT.

The rearrangement uses TRBV5-1 and TRBJ1-6; the D is unclear. This CDR3 region has 13 residues. Trimming cost V 6 bases and J 12 bases, with 16 bases left between them. CDR1 is SGHRS and CDR2 is YFSETQ in the germline V gene. The CDR3 here is CASTNDPREPLHF. The CDR3 nucleotides read TGCGCCAGCACCAACGACCCCCGGGAACCCCTCCACTTT.

This chain connects TRBV5-1 to TRBJ2-3, with a weak D call TRBD2 (6 bases). Germline lookup yields CDR1 SGHRS and CDR2 YFSETQ. The CDR3 is 16 amino acids. V was pared by 0 bases and J by 0 bases, with 11 bases between. The CDR3 loop is CASSLDSGLSTDTQYF. In DNA, the CDR3 is TGCGCCAGCAGCTTGGACTCGGGACTGAGCACAGATACGCAGTATTTT.

This chain links TRBV30 with TRBJ1-6, with D possibly matching TRBD1 (6 bases). Between the trimmed V and J ends, which lost 3 bases and 7 bases, there was a span of 19 bases. The CDR3 covers 16 residues. Germline lookup yields CDR1 GTSNPN and CDR2 SVGIG (reference sequence). CDR3 nucleotide sequence: TGTGCCTGGAGCGCTCCTCGGGGCAGGGGAAATTCACCCCTCCACTTT. Protein: CAWSAPRGRGNSPLHF.

The chain employs TRBV7-2 and TRBJ2-3; tentative D call: TRBD1 (5 bases). The germline CDR1 and CDR2 sequences are SGHTA and FQGNSA. The CDR3 extends over 16 amino acids. Trimming left V 5 bases short and J 0 bases short, with 15 bases between. CDR3 DNA: TGTGCCAGCAGCACACAGGCAAGATATAGCACAGATACGCAGTATTTT. This gives the protein CASSTQARYSTDTQYF.

The J gene is TRBJ2-7, the V gene TRBV5-1; tentatively, D is TRBD2 (6 bases). Germline V gene lookup returns CDR1 SGHRS and CDR2 YFSETQ. The CDR3 covers 17 residues. Trimming shortened V by 4 bases and J by 1 base, and 21 bases separated the two germline ends. CDR3 bases: TGCGCCAGCAGCCAGGCTTCTAGCGTTCAATTTTCCTACGAGCAGTACTTC. This codes for CASSQASSVQFSYEQYF.

The gene calls are TRBV2 and TRBJ1-2, with TRBD1 as a possible D gene (5 bases). The ends were cut back, 2 bases at V and 1 base at J, with 11 bases in the middle. The CDR3 is made up of 15 amino acids. Germline lookup yields CDR1 SNHLY and CDR2 FYNNEI. DNA for the CDR3: TGTGCCAGCAGTGAAATAAGGGGCGGTAACTATGGCTACACCTTC. Translation: CASSEIRGGNYGYTF.

The genes are TRBV6-1 and TRBJ2-7; D not certain. CDR3 length: 13 amino acids. CDR1 and CDR2 from the germline V gene are MNHNS and SASEGT. Trimming removed 5 bases from V and 3 bases from J, with 11 bases in between. The CDR3 coding sequence is TGTGCCAGCAGTCTCTACCGTTACTACGAGCAGTACTTC. It yields the protein CASSLYRYYEQYF.

V and J are TRBV11-2 and TRBJ2-5; 8 positions agree with TRBD2. CDR1 is SGHAT, CDR2 FQNNGV, per germline. The CDR3 consists of 18 residues. Trimming removed 1 base from V and 5 bases from J; junction bases left unmatched: 15. CDR3: CASSLAGRAGGRRETQYF. The CDR3 DNA is TGTGCCAGCAGCTTAGCAGGTCGCGCGGGGGGCCGGCGGGAGACCCAGTACTTC. The full variable domain, completed using reference TRBV11-2 and TRBJ2-5, is EAGVAQSPRYKIIEKRQSVAFWCNPISGHATLYWYQQILGQGPKLLIQFQNNGVVDDSQLPKDRFSAERLKGVDSTLKIQPAKLEDSAVYLCASSLAGRAGGRRETQYFGPGTRLLVL.

This clone occurred a few times. This chain joins TRBV10-3 and TRBJ1-1, with 8 bases that match TRBD1. V was clipped by 3 bases and J by 10 bases; unmatched bases: 7. Germline V gene data show CDR1 as ENHRY and CDR2 as SYGVKD. The CDR3 consists of 13 residues. CDR3 protein: CAISEGQGARAFF. CDR3 sequence (DNA): TGTGCCATCAGTGAAGGGCAGGGGGCGCGAGCTTTCTTT.

The V and J genes are TRBV30 and TRBJ1-5, with 10 nucleotides matching TRBD1. Trimming cost V 2 bases and J 2 bases; bases outside gene matches: 6. Germline values: CDR1 GTSNPN, CDR2 SVGIG (reference sequence). The CDR3 totals 16 residues. CDR3: CAWSFGTGAGNQPQHF. Here the CDR3 DNA reads TGTGCCTGGAGTTTTGGGACAGGGGCTGGCAATCAGCCCCAGCATTTT.

The chain couples TRBV7-2 to TRBJ2-3; D is possibly TRBD2 (6 bases). CDR1 is SGHTA, CDR2 FQGNSA, per germline. Trimming took off 3 bases at V and 4 bases at J, with 11 bases between the two ends. This CDR3 spans 14 amino acids. The chain's CDR3 is CASSFGTRADTQYF. The DNA for the CDR3 is TGTGCCAGCAGCTTTGGGACTCGGGCAGATACGCAGTATTTT.

The rearrangement uses TRBV21-1 and TRBJ1-1; the tabulated D call, TRBD1, remains unverified against the DNA. TRBV21-1 corresponds to a pseudogene. The CDR3 sequence is 15 residues long. The CDR3 nucleotides read TGTGCCAGCAGCTACAAAAAGGGGGACAGGGCTGAAGCTTTCTTT. This codes for CASSYKKGDRAEAFF.

The rearrangement joins TRBV7-3 to TRBJ2-2, with 11 bases fitting TRBD2. With V trimmed by 1 base and J by 2 bases, 6 bases remained unmatched. Germline loops: CDR1 SGHTA, CDR2 FQGTGA. CDR3 length equals 18 residues. CDR3 bases: TGTGCCAGCAGCTTAATGCCTAGCGGGGGGTTTAACACCGGGGAGCTGTTTTTT. Translated: CASSLMPSGGFNTGELFF.

The V gene is TRBV29-1, the J gene TRBJ2-7; 7 nucleotides agree with TRBD1. Per the germline V gene, CDR1 is SQVTM and CDR2 is ANQGSEA. The CDR3 is made up of 16 amino acids. V lost 3 bases, J lost 5 bases, and 16 bases stayed unmatched. CDR3 residues: CSVDFLEGQTPNEQYF. In DNA, the CDR3 is TGCAGCGTTGACTTTTTAGAGGGACAGACTCCCAACGAGCAGTACTTC.

The chain carries TRBV5-1 and TRBJ1-3; tentative D call: TRBD1 (5 bases). V lost 4 bases to trimming and J lost 4 bases, with 15 bases between them. Per the germline V gene, CDR1 is SGHRS and CDR2 is YFSETQ. The CDR3 has 15 amino acids. CDR3 DNA sequence: TGCGCCAGCAGCAGCGGCAGCGGGGACGGAAACACCATATATTTT. This codes for CASSSGSGDGNTIYF.

By share of the sample, this clone is medium-sized (0.01 to 0.1%). The chain uses TRBV10-3 and TRBJ1-1, with D perhaps TRBD1 (5 bases). CDR1 is ENHRY and CDR2 is SYGVKD in the germline V gene. This CDR3 contains 13 residues. The V and J ends lost 7 bases and 4 bases respectively, with 13 bases between them. The CDR3 region is CAINDSDLTEAFF. CDR3 DNA: TGTGCCATCAACGACAGCGATCTCACTGAAGCTTTCTTT.

V and J are TRBV5-1 and TRBJ2-5; 11 bases are shared with TRBD1. The CDR3 extends over 16 amino acids. The germline V gene encodes CDR1 SGHRS and CDR2 YFSETQ. Losses at the gene ends were 0 bases for V and 3 bases for J; bases not matched to a gene: 4. The CDR3, as DNA: TGCGCCAGCAGCTTGGTGTGGACAGGGGGCAAAGAGACCCAGTACTTC. Its translation is CASSLVWTGGKETQYF.

The chain combines TRBV7-3 with TRBJ2-3; TRBD2 agrees at 8 bases. The V gene end was trimmed by 5 bases and the J gene end by 1 base; junction bases not matched to a gene: 8. This CDR3 has 16 amino acids. Germline V CDR1 and CDR2: SGHTA, FQGTGA. DNA of the CDR3: TGTGCCAGCAGCCCAACAGCGGGGGCGGGCACAGATACGCAGTATTTT. Translation: CASSPTAGAGTDTQYF.

This clone was counted between two and nine times. The rearrangement links TRBV10-1 to TRBJ2-2; D is perhaps TRBD2 (6 bases). The CDR3 has 15 amino acids. V lost 3 bases and J 0 bases, leaving 8 bases between the germline ends. CDR1 WNHNN and CDR2 SYGVQD come from the germline V gene (reference sequence). This chain's CDR3 is CASSEGTSNTGELFF. The CDR3 DNA is TGCGCCAGCAGTGAAGGGACTTCGAACACCGGGGAGCTGTTTTTT.

The rearrangement links TRBV4-1 to TRBJ1-6; D not certain. This CDR3 is 15 amino acids long. V was pared by 1 base and J by 2 bases, with 6 bases between. Germline assignment: CDR1 MGHRA and CDR2 YSYEKL. DNA for the CDR3: TGCGCCAGCAGCCAAGGGAGTCCCTATAATTCACCCCTCCACTTT. It specifies CASSQGSPYNSPLHF.

The gene calls are TRBV27 and TRBJ1-6, with 8 positions matching TRBD1. Germline V gene lookup returns CDR1 MNHEY and CDR2 SMNVEV (reference sequence). This CDR3 spans 15 amino acids. Germline trimming cut 5 bases from V and 7 bases from J; bases unmatched to any gene: 7. The CDR3 DNA reads as TGTGCCAGCAGTCCCCTGGACAGGGAGAATTCACCCCTCCACTTT. Its translation is CASSPLDRENSPLHF.

The CDR3 DNA reads as TGTGCCAGCAGCTTCGAGACAGGGGAAGGGGGGTCACCCCTCCACTTT. Its translation: CASSFETGEGGSPLHF. The V gene is TRBV2, the J gene TRBJ1-6; 8 bases map to TRBD1. The CDR3 sequence is 16 residues long. Germline CDR1 SNHLY, CDR2 FYNNEI. V shed 6 bases, J shed 10 bases, and the junction held 14 bases outside the gene matches.